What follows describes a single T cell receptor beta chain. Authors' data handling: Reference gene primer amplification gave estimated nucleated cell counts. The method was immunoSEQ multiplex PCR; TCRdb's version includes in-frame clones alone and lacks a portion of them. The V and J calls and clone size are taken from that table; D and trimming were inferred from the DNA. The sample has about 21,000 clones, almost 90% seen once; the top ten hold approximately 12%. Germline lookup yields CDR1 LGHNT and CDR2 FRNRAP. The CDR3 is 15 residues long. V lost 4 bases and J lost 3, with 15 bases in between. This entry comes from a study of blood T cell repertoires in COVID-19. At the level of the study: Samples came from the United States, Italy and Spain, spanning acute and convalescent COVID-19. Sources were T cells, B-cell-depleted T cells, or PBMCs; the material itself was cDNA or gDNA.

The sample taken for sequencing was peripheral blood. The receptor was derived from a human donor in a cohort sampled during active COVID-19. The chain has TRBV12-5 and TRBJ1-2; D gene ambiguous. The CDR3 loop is CASGSSTSRDYGYTF. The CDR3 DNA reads TGTGCTAGTGGTTCGTCGACCTCGAGGGACTATGGCTACACCTTC.